These 28 T cell receptor beta chains came from one sample sequenced in a study of post-analysis software for immune sequencing data. Findings and limits, study-wide: Elevated frequency relative to controls characterized roughly 5 TRBV segments in patients, TRBV5-6, TRBV5-1 and TRBV20-1 among them.

Every TCR beta cDNA library bore unique molecular identifiers. TCRdb re-called the PCR reads with MiXCR, one entry per CDR3 protein. The sample has roughly 540,000 distinct CDR3 sequences, around 34% seen once. Their antigen targets remain unknown. The specimen sequenced was blood. These TCRs come from a girl aged 2 to 17 with multiple sclerosis.

This clonotype was detected a few times. V and J are TRBV6-5 and TRBJ1-1; 10 nucleotides match TRBD1. This CDR3 is built from 17 residues. Germline V gene data show CDR1 as MNHEY and CDR2 as SVGAGI. V shed 5 bases, J shed 3 bases, and the junction held 12 bases outside the gene matches. The CDR3 nucleotides read TGTGCCAGCAGTCACCACCCGGGACAGGGGTTAGACACTGAAGCTTTCTTT. This encodes CASSHHPGQGLDTEAFF.

The J gene is TRBJ2-3, the V gene TRBV9; D is possibly TRBD1 (6 bases). V lost 0 bases, J lost 4 bases, and 18 bases lay in between. Germline loops: CDR1 SGDLS, CDR2 YYNGEE. The length of the CDR3 is 17 residues. DNA for the CDR3: TGTGCCAGCAGCGTAGCCTCACTAGGGGGTGGAGCAGATACGCAGTATTTT. Translating it yields CASSVASLGGGADTQYF.

This chain links TRBV15 with TRBJ2-3, with TRBD2 matching 10 bases. Germline V gene data show CDR1 as LNHNV and CDR2 as YYDKDF (reference sequence). The CDR3 is made up of 15 amino acids. Trimming at V came to 6 bases and at J to 5 bases, leaving 8 bases not matched to a gene. The DNA of the CDR3 is TGTGCCACCAGTCGGAGCGGGGGGGCGGGAGATACGCAGTATTTT. This translates into CATSRSGGAGDTQYF.

This clonotype was observed a few times. This chain links TRBV29-1 with TRBJ2-7, with TRBD1 matching over 8 bases. The CDR3 runs to 16 residues. CDR1 SQVTM and CDR2 ANQGSEA come from the germline V gene. V was pared by 3 bases and J by 2 bases, with 12 bases of the junction left unmatched. CDR3 sequence (DNA): TGCAGCGTTGAGATGTCTTGGGGGACAGGTCCCTACGAGCAGTACTTC. Translated, it gives CSVEMSWGTGPYEQYF.

This chain connects TRBV6-1 to TRBJ2-3; the D is unclear. V dropped 4 bases and J dropped 2 bases, with 13 bases sitting between them. Germline CDR1 and CDR2: MNHNS and SASEGT. This CDR3 comprises 15 residues. The CDR3 loop reads CASSALDLYTDTQYF. As DNA, the CDR3 is TGTGCCAGCAGTGCGCTGGACCTTTACACAGATACGCAGTATTTT.

The chain recombines TRBV20-1 with TRBJ2-7; D gene ambiguous. The last part of the DNA fits TRBJ2-5 better; the J call may be wrong. The CDR3 sequence is 14 residues long. CDR1 is DFQATT and CDR2 is SNEGSKA in the germline V gene (reference sequence). The CDR3 protein is CSARPEGPLETQYF. CDR3 DNA: TGCAGTGCTAGACCTGAAGGGCCCTTAGAGACCCAGTACTTC.

The gene calls are TRBV9 and TRBJ2-1; the match to TRBD2 covers 8 bases. CDR1 is SGDLS and CDR2 is YYNGEE in the germline V gene. The CDR3 has 18 residues. With V trimmed by 1 base and J by 2 bases, 11 bases remained unmatched. In nucleotides, the CDR3 is TGTGCCAGCAGCGTATCGGGGGGGGATCTTAGGCCCTACAATGAGCAGTTCTTC. Its translation: CASSVSGGDLRPYNEQFF.

This clonotype was detected a few times. The chain employs TRBV12-3 or TRBV12-4 and TRBJ2-5, with 7 bases identical to TRBD2. With V trimmed by 10 bases and J by 0 bases, 11 bases remained unmatched. The CDR3 contains 15 residues. The CDR3 protein is CATSKGGRYQETQYF. CDR3 DNA sequence: TGTGCCACCTCGAAGGGAGGGAGGTACCAAGAGACCCAGTACTTC.

The rearrangement joins TRBV6-5 to TRBJ1-5; D unresolved. V was cut by 6 bases and J by 3 bases, with 18 bases left in between. Germline V CDR1 and CDR2: MNHEY, SVGAGI. This CDR3 has 16 amino acids. The CDR3 protein is CASSLSQTNTNQPQHF. The CDR3 bases are TGTGCCAGCAGCCTAAGTCAGACCAATACCAATCAGCCCCAGCATTTT.

The V gene is TRBV20-1, the J gene TRBJ2-3; 13 bases match TRBD2. V shed 5 bases and J 0 bases; nucleotides not matched to a gene: 5. Per the germline V gene, CDR1 is DFQATT and CDR2 is SNEGSKA (reference sequence). The CDR3 has 16 residues. The CDR3 DNA reads TGCAGTGCTCGGACTAGCGGGGGTTTCAGCACAGATACGCAGTATTTT. Its translation: CSARTSGGFSTDTQYF.

In this sample, this clonotype turned up a few times. The rearrangement uses TRBV7-3 and TRBJ2-5, with 12 bases identical to TRBD1. With 5 bases clipped from V and 3 bases from J, the junction kept 10 bases outside the gene matches. CDR1 SGHTA and CDR2 FQGTGA come from the germline V gene. The CDR3 has 17 residues. This CDR3 is CASSPGDRGLEEETQYF. The CDR3 nucleotides read TGTGCCAGCAGCCCCGGGGACAGGGGGCTGGAGGAAGAGACCCAGTACTTC.

The V and J genes are TRBV4-2 and TRBJ2-3; 8 bases line up with TRBD1. CDR1 and CDR2 (germline): LGHNA, YNFKEQ. V lost 4 bases and J lost 6; bases outside the gene matches: 6. This CDR3 is built from 14 residues. The CDR3 region is CASSLTGESDTQYF. As DNA, the CDR3 is TGTGCCAGCAGCCTGACAGGGGAGTCTGATACGCAGTATTTT.

The rearrangement joins TRBV6-2 or TRBV6-3 to TRBJ2-3; 10 positions match TRBD1. The CDR3 totals 16 residues. The germline CDR1 and CDR2 sequences are MNHEY and SVGEGT. V shed 2 bases and J 3 bases; nucleotides not matched to a gene: 5. The CDR3 DNA reads as TGTGCCAGCAGTTACGGATCGGGACAGGGGACAGATACGCAGTATTTT. This translates into CASSYGSGQGTDTQYF.

This clonotype was detected many times. The chain couples TRBV11-3 to TRBJ2-1; D unclear. V lost 5 bases, J lost 4 bases, and 3 bases lay in between. There are 11 residues in the CDR3. CDR1 SGHNT and CDR2 YENEEA come from the germline V gene. CDR3 amino acids: CASSQYNEQFF. The CDR3 nucleotides read TGTGCCAGCAGCCAGTACAATGAGCAGTTCTTC.

The J gene is TRBJ2-2, the V gene TRBV12-3 or TRBV12-4; 12 bases line up with TRBD1. The trim removed 6 bases at V and 6 bases at J, leaving 5 bases unmatched. The CDR3 extends over 15 amino acids. CDR3 nucleotides: TGTGCCAGCAGCTTGGGACAGGGGGCCGCCGGGGAGCTGTTTTTT. It is translated as CASSLGQGAAGELFF.

The V and J genes are TRBV5-1 and TRBJ2-7; 8 bases align to TRBD2. The closer fit of TRBJ2-5 to the DNA end suggests the J call may be wrong. CDR3 size: 15 residues. Germline V CDR1 and CDR2: SGHRS, YFSETQ. The CDR3: CASSLERGRKETQYF. Written as DNA, the CDR3 is TGCGCCAGCAGCTTGGAGCGGGGGCGGAAGGAGACCCAGTACTTC.

Only a few counts were recorded for this clonotype. The rearrangement links TRBV29-1 to TRBJ2-5; D is possibly TRBD1 or TRBD2 (5 bases each). Between the trimmed V and J ends, which lost 0 bases and 4 bases, there was a span of 24 bases. The CDR3 is 18 residues long. CDR1 SQVTM and CDR2 ANQGSEA come from the germline V gene. The CDR3 coding sequence is TGCAGCGTTGAAGATCTACAGGAGGCAGGGATGATTTCAGAGACCCAGTACTTC. Its protein product is CSVEDLQEAGMISETQYF.

In the case of this clonotype: This sequence may be a read error, since a much larger clone differs from it by one base. This chain uses TRBV7-2 with TRBJ2-1; no clear D gene. Germline V gene sequence: CDR1 SGHTA, CDR2 FQGNSA. The CDR3 spans 14 residues. CDR3 DNA: TGTGCCAGCAGCTTAAGACTTACCCACAATGAGGAGTTCTTC. It translates to CASSLRLTHNEEFF.

This clonotype was counted a few times. This sequence joins TRBV12-3 or TRBV12-4 and TRBJ2-1; TRBD1 aligns across 11 bases. With 8 bases clipped from V and 6 bases from J, the junction kept 9 bases outside the gene matches. This CDR3 comprises 15 residues. This CDR3 reads CASYRDRGGRNEQFF. The DNA for the CDR3 is TGTGCCAGCTATAGGGACAGGGGGGGCCGCAATGAGCAGTTCTTC.

The chain links TRBV7-8 to TRBJ2-3, with TRBD2 identical over 11 bases. Losses at the gene ends were 5 bases for V and 4 bases for J; bases not matched to a gene: 17. The CDR3 loop spans 19 amino acids. Germline V CDR1 and CDR2: SGHVS, FQNEAQ. In DNA, the CDR3 is TGTGCCAGCAGCCACTTAGGGGGTAGCGGGGGGGCCGTGGCAGATACGCAGTATTTT. This translates into CASSHLGGSGGAVADTQYF.

This clonotype was seen more than once but under ten times. The genes are TRBV7-9 and TRBJ1-4, with D perhaps matching TRBD1 (6 bases). Trimming removed 1 base from V and 8 bases from J, with 14 bases in between. This CDR3 comprises 15 residues. Germline V gene data show CDR1 as SEHNR and CDR2 as FQNEAQ (reference sequence). CDR3 protein: CASSLVTGAGEKLFF. The CDR3 region has the DNA TGTGCCAGCAGCTTAGTCACGGGGGCTGGGGAAAAACTGTTTTTT.

The V gene is TRBV5-1, the J gene TRBJ1-2; tentative D call: TRBD1 (6 bases). The CDR3 totals 13 residues. Germline CDR1 and CDR2: SGHRS and YFSETQ. V was pared by 4 bases and J by 10 bases, with 17 bases between. The CDR3 region has the DNA TGCGCCAGCAGCCCTCCAACAGGGAGCGACTACACCTTC. Translated: CASSPPTGSDYTF.

This rearrangement joins TRBV9 to TRBJ1-2; 7 bases align to TRBD1. Unmatched junction bases numbered 13, after V lost 4 bases and J lost 4 bases. The germline V gene has CDR1 SGDLS and CDR2 YYNGEE. This CDR3 has 16 residues. The CDR3 protein is CASSPNLEGATYGYTF. The CDR3, as DNA: TGTGCCAGCAGCCCCAATTTGGAGGGGGCAACCTATGGCTACACCTTC.

The V and J genes are TRBV7-6 and TRBJ1-2; D unclear. V gave up 4 bases and J gave up 0 bases, with 18 bases separating them. The CDR3 extends over 17 amino acids. From germline, CDR1 is SGHVS and CDR2 FNYEAQ. CDR3 amino acids: CASSSFKGPRANYGYTF. In DNA, the CDR3 is TGTGCCAGCAGCTCCTTCAAGGGCCCTCGGGCTAACTATGGCTACACCTTC.

This clonotype appeared a single time. The chain combines TRBV24-1 with TRBJ2-1, with a tentative D call TRBD2 (7 bases). Germline CDR1 is KGHDR and CDR2 is SFDVKD. CDR3 length: 15 residues. Trimming removed 5 bases at V and 8 bases at J, with 18 bases between. CDR3 region: CATSARGRGSHEQFF. CDR3 sequence (DNA): TGTGCCACCAGTGCTCGTGGGAGGGGGTCCCATGAGCAGTTCTTC.

This chain uses TRBV5-1 with TRBJ1-1; D ambiguous. The germline V gene has CDR1 SGHRS and CDR2 YFSETQ. The CDR3 covers 13 residues. V was cut by 1 base and J by 0 bases, with 4 bases left in between. CDR3 sequence: CASSLIVNTEAFF. The CDR3 bases are TGCGCCAGCAGCTTGATTGTGAACACTGAAGCTTTCTTT.

The chain links TRBV3-1 to TRBJ2-7; TRBD1 matches at 7 bases. CDR3 size: 15 residues. Trimming took 4 bases from V and 4 from J; bases not matched to a gene: 10. CDR1 and CDR2 (germline): LGHDT, YNNKEL (reference sequence). DNA for the CDR3: TGTGCCAGCAGCCCGATCGGTGGGACAGCTTACGAGCAGTACTTC. Amino acid sequence: CASSPIGGTAYEQYF.

The chain joins TRBV12-3 or TRBV12-4 to TRBJ2-5, with 8 bases lining up with TRBD2. The CDR3 has 14 amino acids. V was pared by 0 bases and J by 9 bases, with 6 bases of the junction left unmatched. CDR3 amino acids: CASSLAQTGGPQYF. The CDR3 DNA reads TGTGCCAGCAGTTTAGCGCAGACGGGGGGGCCCCAGTACTTC.